A single sample gave rise to the 2 T cell receptor beta chains below, sequenced in a study of graft-versus-host responses after intestinal transplantation. Sequenced by immunoSEQ multiplex PCR; TCRdb stores in-frame clones only, minus some. The sample holds about 24,000 clones; around 40% are singletons and the top ten take over 0.55%. Material: alloreactive CD4+ T cells from a mixed lymphocyte reaction culture, obtained before intestinal transplant. As for subset: CFSE-low proliferating T cells sorted from approximately 6-day pre-transplant mixed lymphocyte reaction (GvH or HvG direction). All receptors come from a human patient who received an intestinal transplant.

The chain is built from TRBV5-4 and TRBJ2-3, with D maybe TRBD2 (6 bases). The CDR3 has 15 amino acids. Trimming removed 3 bases from V and 0 bases from J, with 11 bases in between. Germline lookup yields CDR1 SGHNT and CDR2 YYREEE (reference sequence). CDR3 sequence (DNA): TGTGCCAGCAGCTCCGGCGGGACTAGCACAGATACGCAGTATTTT. Translating gives CASSSGGTSTDTQYF.

This clone was seen a handful of times. V and J are TRBV5-1 and TRBJ2-3; 16 nucleotides match TRBD2. Trimming at V came to 0 bases and at J to 4 bases, leaving 14 bases not matched to a gene. Germline V CDR1 and CDR2: SGHRS, YFSETQ. The CDR3 runs to 21 residues. In DNA, the CDR3 is TGCGCCAGCAGCTTGGCCGGGACTAGCGGGAGGGTCGCACTCGGGGCAGATACGCAGTATTTT. The encoded protein is CASSLAGTSGRVALGADTQYF.